The 27 T cell receptor beta chains below all came from one sample that was sequenced in a study. TCRdb independently ran MiXCR on the reads; one entry per CDR3 protein. The sample carries 12,000 to 15,000 distinct CDR3 sequences, approximately 34% recorded once. Source material: blood. The receptors shown here come from a human donor.

The rearrangement links TRBV4-2 to TRBJ2-2; TRBD2 matches at 12 bases. CDR1 LGHNA and CDR2 YNFKEQ come from the germline V gene. The junction had 8 bases not matched to a gene; V was cut back by 4 bases and J by 5 bases. The CDR3 runs to 17 residues. CDR3 DNA: TGTGCCAGCAGCCCACGGACTAGCGGGATGAGAACCGGGGAGCTGTTTTTT. Amino acid sequence: CASSPRTSGMRTGELFF.

Concerning this clonotype: No DNA is shown, since the ends of the CDR3 on it are uncertain; the CDR3 is the one TCRdb lists. The chain recombines TRBV29-1 with TRBJ2-2. The CDR3 adds up to 10 amino acids, both ends counted. CDR1 SQVTM and CDR2 ANQGSEA come from the germline V gene. CDR3 protein: CSVSPGSCFF.

By proportion, this clonotype is medium-sized. The chain links TRBV6-6 to TRBJ1-1; maybe TRBD1 (6 bases). Germline CDR1 reads MNHNY; CDR2 reads SVGAGI (reference sequence). The CDR3 runs to 15 residues. With 7 bases removed from V and 3 bases from J, the gap between germline ends came to 18 bases. The chain's CDR3 is CASIGGEGRYTEAFF. In nucleotides, the CDR3 is TGTGCCAGCATAGGGGGGGAGGGTCGATACACTGAAGCTTTCTTT.

This clonotype occurred many times. The J gene is TRBJ2-5, the V gene TRBV4-3; D remains unclear. Germline V gives CDR1 LGHNA, CDR2 YSLEER. V was clipped by 3 bases and J by 1 base, with 9 bases between them. This CDR3 has 14 residues. CDR3 protein: CASSHECRQETQYF. In nucleotides, the CDR3 is TGCGCCAGCAGCCACGAGTGCCGCCAAGAGACCCAGTACTTC.

This clonotype is judged medium-sized. The chain couples TRBV30 to TRBJ1-3, with a weak D call TRBD1 (6 bases). The CDR3 is 14 amino acids. Trimming removed 4 bases from V and 7 bases from J, with 17 bases in between. Germline V CDR1 and CDR2: GTSNPN, SVGIG (reference sequence). The CDR3, as DNA: TGTGCCTGGAACCCCGGGACATTTGGGAACACCATATATTTT. It encodes CAWNPGTFGNTIYF.

In its sample, this clonotype is medium-sized. This chain links TRBV29-1 with TRBJ2-7; D possibly corresponds to TRBD2 (6 bases). Trimming removed 6 bases from V and 3 bases from J, with 15 bases in between. The germline CDR1 and CDR2 sequences are SQVTM and ANQGSEA. The CDR3 has 13 amino acids. The CDR3 coding sequence is TGCAGCGTATGCAGGGCAGCGGGCTACGAGCAGTACTTC. Amino acid sequence: CSVCRAAGYEQYF.

The genes are TRBV20-1 and TRBJ1-2; unclear D gene. Germline values: CDR1 DFQATT, CDR2 SNEGSKA (reference sequence). The CDR3 extends over 15 amino acids. Trimming cost V 0 bases and J 0 bases, with 11 bases left between them. The CDR3 DNA is TGCAGTGCTAGAGATCATGGTGCATCTAACTATGGCTACACCTTC. It translates to CSARDHGASNYGYTF.

As regards this clonotype: A much larger clone differs from this one at a single base, so this may be a read error. V and J are TRBV18 and TRBJ2-7; TRBD2 might be the D (6 bases). Germline V gives CDR1 KGHSH, CDR2 LQKENI. The CDR3 contains 16 residues. CDR3 loop: CASSPRPPSNGEEQSF. In DNA, the CDR3 is TGTGCCAGCTCACCTCGACCCCCCTCGAACGGGGAGGAGCAGTCCTTC. Looking up the rest from reference TRBV18 and TRBJ2-7 gives the full variable domain: NAGVMQNPRHLVRRRGQEARLRCSPMKGHSHVYWYRQLPEEGLKFMVYLQKENIIDESGMPKERFSAEFPKEGPSILRIQQVVRGDSAAYFCASSPRPPSNGEEQSFGPGTRLTVT.

This clonotype has a count of ten or more. The chain links TRBV4-3 to TRBJ2-1, with D maybe TRBD2 (6 bases). From germline, CDR1 is LGHNA and CDR2 YSLEER. V lost 4 bases to trimming and J lost 3 bases, with 16 bases between them. The CDR3 spans 16 residues. The CDR3 here is CASSRGGGNIYNEQFF. Written as DNA, the CDR3 is TGCGCCAGCAGCCGAGGTGGCGGGAATATCTACAATGAGCAGTTCTTC.

This clonotype has at least ten counts. The chain has TRBV4-2 and TRBJ2-1, with TRBD1 matching 7 bases. CDR3 length: 14 residues. With 8 bases clipped from V and 4 bases from J, the junction kept 8 bases outside the gene matches. Germline assignment: CDR1 LGHNA and CDR2 YNFKEQ. The CDR3 sequence: CASDPGQSYNEQFF. The CDR3, as DNA: TGTGCCAGCGACCCGGGACAGAGTTACAATGAGCAGTTCTTC.

In this sample, this clonotype turned up once. This chain connects TRBV29-1 to TRBJ2-7; 11 positions agree with TRBD2. Germline CDR1 reads SQVTM; CDR2 reads ANQGSEA. V gave up 4 bases and J gave up 0 bases; unmatched junction bases: 2. The CDR3 is 14 residues long. CDR3 sequence (DNA): TGCAGCGTTGGAACTAGCGGGAGCTCCTACGAGCAGTACTTC. It encodes CSVGTSGSSYEQYF.

In DNA form, the CDR3 reads TGTGCCAGCAGCGCTGGGACGGTACAGAACACTGAAGCTTTCTTT. The encoded protein is CASSAGTVQNTEAFF. The J gene is TRBJ1-1, the V gene TRBV7-6; D is perhaps TRBD1 (5 bases). Germline V lookup: CDR1 SGHVS, CDR2 FNYEAQ. The V end lost 5 bases, the J end lost 1 base, and 14 bases lay between the germline ends. The CDR3 covers 15 residues.

Comment on this clonotype: With a much larger clone just one base away, this may be a read error. The V gene is TRBV6-5, the J gene TRBJ2-7; D not resolved. The CDR3 covers 14 residues. The germline V gene has CDR1 MNHEY and CDR2 SVGAGI. Here the CDR3 reads CSSSYPASSYEQYF. CDR3 bases: TGTTCCAGCAGTTACCCGGCCAGCTCCTACGAGCAGTACTTC.

Ten or more counts support this clonotype. The chain carries TRBV7-3 and TRBJ1-3; D is possibly TRBD1 (5 bases). Germline values: CDR1 SGHTA, CDR2 FQGTGA. The V end was cut by 3 bases, the J end by 2 bases, with 11 bases between. The CDR3 is 15 amino acids. CDR3 sequence: CASSFDRGTGNTIYF. In nucleotides, the CDR3 is TGTGCCAGCAGCTTCGACAGAGGGACTGGAAACACCATATATTTT.

The genes are TRBV18 and TRBJ2-7; no clear D. Germline CDR1 KGHSH, CDR2 LQKENI. Between the trimmed V and J ends, which lost 3 bases and 0 bases, there was a span of 6 bases. The CDR3 contains 13 residues. CDR3 sequence (DNA): TGTGCCAGCTCACCTCCGTGCTCCTACGAGCAGTACTTC. Its protein product is CASSPPCSYEQYF.

This clonotype ranks as medium-sized (0.01 to 0.1%). The chain uses TRBV4-3 and TRBJ1-2; D is ambiguous. V was shortened by 3 bases and J by 6 bases, with 17 bases between the two germline ends. The V gene's germline CDR1 is LGHNA and CDR2 YSLEER. The CDR3 runs 15 residues. Here the CDR3 reads CASSHSGPQKDGYTF. In DNA form, the CDR3 reads TGCGCCAGCAGCCACTCCGGGCCTCAAAAGGATGGCTACACCTTC.

CDR3 sequence reads: CASRGTGANVLTF. For the CDR3, the DNA is TGTGCCAGCAGGGGGACAGGGGCCAACGTCCTGACTTTC. This rearrangement joins TRBV14 to TRBJ2-6, with a tentative D call TRBD1 (6 bases). The ends were cut back, 6 bases at V and 4 bases at J, with 7 bases in the middle. CDR1 and CDR2 (germline): SGHDN, FVKESK. The CDR3 covers 13 residues. The full variable domain, with the rest looked up from reference TRBV14 and TRBJ2-6, is EAGVTQFPSHSVIEKGQTVTLRCDPISGHDNLYWYRRVMGKEIKFLLHFVKESKQDESGMPNNRFLAERTGGTYSTLKVQPAELEDSGVYFCASRGTGANVLTFGAGSRLTVL.

The chain has TRBV18 and TRBJ2-7; TRBD2 agrees at 9 bases. There are 15 residues in the CDR3. Looked up from germline, CDR1 is KGHSH and CDR2 is LQKENI. The V and J ends lost 6 bases and 6 bases, in that order; junction bases with no gene match: 12. The CDR3 sequence: CASSREAGGRVEQYF. The CDR3 nucleotides read TGTGCCAGCTCCAGGGAAGCGGGAGGACGGGTCGAGCAGTACTTC.

This clonotype qualifies as medium-sized. This chain links TRBV4-3 with TRBJ1-4; 9 bases align to TRBD1. V trimming: 1 base; J trimming: 8 bases; junction bases outside the gene matches: 5. CDR3 length equals 15 residues. Germline loops: CDR1 LGHNA, CDR2 YSLEER. The CDR3 bases are TGCGCCAGCAGCCAAGGGGACAGGGATGACGAAAAACTGTTTTTT. This codes for CASSQGDRDDEKLFF.

This clonotype is deemed medium-sized. This rearrangement joins TRBV4-2 to TRBJ2-3; D possibly corresponds to TRBD2 (5 bases). From germline, CDR1 is LGHNA and CDR2 YNFKEQ. This CDR3 region has 15 residues. V lost 4 bases, J lost 2 bases, and 13 bases lay in between. The CDR3 bases are TGTGCCAGCAGCCCGTCTAGCCGAAACACAGATACGCAGTATTTT. Amino acids: CASSPSSRNTDTQYF.

By share, this clonotype counts as medium-sized. The V and J genes are TRBV4-2 and TRBJ2-1, with 7 bases that match TRBD2. The CDR3 covers 17 residues. The V gene's germline CDR1 is LGHNA and CDR2 YNFKEQ. Unmatched junction bases numbered 11, after V lost 0 bases and J lost 6 bases. CDR3 region: CASSQDPSGEGRNEQFF. CDR3 sequence (DNA): TGTGCCAGCAGCCAAGACCCATCGGGGGAGGGCCGCAATGAGCAGTTCTTC.

This clonotype was detected many times. V and J are TRBV20-1 and TRBJ2-7, with D perhaps TRBD1 (6 bases). V was pared by 3 bases and J by 3 bases, with 15 bases between. Germline loops: CDR1 DFQATT, CDR2 SNEGSKA (reference sequence). The CDR3 has 14 residues. The DNA for the CDR3 is TGCAGTGCTAGGGCTCCTCGGACAGACTACGAGCAGTACTTC. As protein: CSARAPRTDYEQYF.

By share, this clonotype counts as medium-sized. The chain combines TRBV5-1 with TRBJ2-3, with a possible D match to TRBD2 (6 bases). Trimming removed 0 bases at V and 13 bases at J, with 15 bases between. There are 13 residues in the CDR3. Germline V gene sequence: CDR1 SGHRS, CDR2 YFSETQ. The CDR3 DNA sequence: TGCGCCAGCAGCTTGGAGGAGGGTCTACGGGAGTATTTT. Its translation is CASSLEEGLREYF.

This clonotype has more than one count but fewer than ten. CDR3 nucleotides: TGCAGTGCTAGAGATCTTGTAGGGCCGGTCTCTGGAAACACCATATATTTT. Its protein is CSARDLVGPVSGNTIYF. J is TRBJ1-3 and V is TRBV20-1; D is uncertain. This CDR3 contains 17 residues. V was shortened by 0 bases and J by 0 bases, with 15 bases between the two germline ends. Germline CDR1 and CDR2: DFQATT and SNEGSKA (reference sequence).

This clonotype was counted only a few times. It may be a read error: a sequence one base away is much more abundant. The rearrangement links TRBV20-1 to TRBJ2-7; D remains unclear. This CDR3 is 13 amino acids long. Trimming removed 6 bases at V and 5 bases at J, with 17 bases between. Germline CDR1 is DFQATT and CDR2 is SNEGSKA (reference sequence). Written as DNA, the CDR3 is TGCAGTGCCACAGCGTGGAACCCAAACGAGCAGTACTTC. This codes for CSATAWNPNEQYF.

The V call is TRBV18, the J call TRBJ2-7, with 7 positions matching TRBD1. This CDR3 is built from 14 residues. CDR1 and CDR2 (germline): KGHSH, LQKENI. With V trimmed by 4 bases and J by 2 bases, 5 bases remained unmatched. CDR3 protein: CASSQGQKTYEQYF. For the CDR3, the DNA is TGTGCCAGCTCACAGGGACAGAAAACCTACGAGCAGTACTTC.

The chain couples TRBV20-1 to TRBJ1-2; no firm D call. The CDR3 sequence is 12 residues long. Germline V CDR1 and CDR2: DFQATT, SNEGSKA (reference sequence). The V end was cut by 3 bases, the J end by 7 bases, with 12 bases between. The CDR3 bases are TGCAGTGCTAGGACGGGAGGGTCTGGCTACACCTTC. Its protein is CSARTGGSGYTF.